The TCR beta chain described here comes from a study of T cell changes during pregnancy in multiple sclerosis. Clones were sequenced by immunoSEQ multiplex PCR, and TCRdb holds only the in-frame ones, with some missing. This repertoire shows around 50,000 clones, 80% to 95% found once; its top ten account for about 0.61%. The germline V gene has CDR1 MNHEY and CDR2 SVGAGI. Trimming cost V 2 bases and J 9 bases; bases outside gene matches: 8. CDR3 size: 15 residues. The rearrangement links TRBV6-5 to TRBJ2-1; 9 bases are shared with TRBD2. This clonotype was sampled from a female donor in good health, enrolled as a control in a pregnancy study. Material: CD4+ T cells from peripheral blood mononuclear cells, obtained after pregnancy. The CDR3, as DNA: TGTGCCAGCAGTTACGATGGCGGGAGGGCCCCTGAGCAGTTCTTC. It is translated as CASSYDGGRAPEQFF.